The entry that follows covers one T cell receptor (beta chain) sequence. The target of this receptor is not known. Per-base qualities were not stored, and no clone one base away is much larger. The germline V gene yields MNHEY for CDR1 and SVGAGI for CDR2. Including cysteine and phenylalanine, the CDR3 has 16 amino acids. Only the CDR3 DNA is retained, 48 bases long and in frame from the first base. From V the trimming removes 2 bases and from J it removes 7 bases, while the gene matches leave 10 bases of the junction unaccounted for. This specimen belongs to a study of identical twins (TCRdb year 2016). Regarding the study in general: TCR alpha and beta repertoires from monozygotic twins, unrelated adults of various ages and cord blood were deep-sequenced to test whether fetal clonotypes persist. Replicate twin experiments were performed at different times using different library preparation protocols to rule out contamination.

Every donor in the study was a healthy Caucasian. Three unrelated non-twin adults were also sequenced: a male aged 18 to 30, a male aged 50 to 60 and a female aged 50 to 60. Miltenyi CD45RO+ enrichment and human naive T-cell isolation kits were used to isolate memory (CD45RO+) and naive T cells from PBMC. Libraries were prepared through 5' RACE. The data were produced on an Illumina HiSeq 2000. A universal primer binding site was introduced by template switching, and a unique molecular identifier was present in the final cDNA, enabling accurate counting of TCR cDNA molecules. Specific primers in the conserved constant-segment region were used to synthesize first-strand cDNA for TCR alpha and beta chains. To control for contamination, each cDNA library was double barcoded with a SMART-Mk sample barcode plus Illumina barcodes. Two successive PCR steps introduced TruSeq adapter sequences along with Illumina sample barcodes. The Illumina HiSeq platform was used with custom primers to sequence TCR alpha and beta cDNA libraries. The authors processed their data as follows. MiGEC was used to process raw reads and extract unique molecular identifiers, and MiXCR was used to find CDR3 positions. For each individual, recombination models were inferred using an EM algorithm with the repgenHMM and IGoR tools. Shared clonotypes were analyzed with the tcR package in R, and sharing was normalized by the product of cloneset sizes. To study raw recombination free of thymic and clonal selection effects, out-of-frame nonproductive sequences were analyzed. TCRdb handled the public reads itself, with Q25 trimming in fastp and clone calling in MiXCR, and kept productive beta chains. Identical CDR3 protein sequences are pooled into one entry, listed with their most common genes and DNA. The V and J calls here are based on TCRdb, not the publication. The sample table holds hundreds of thousands of distinct CDR3 sequences, of which 5.5% to 6.5% were seen once. The ten most abundant clones make up 1.5% to 2% of the sample.

On the study overall, not on this receptor specifically: Invariant T cells such as MAIT and iNKT could partly confound zero-insertion analyses, though diverse VJ usage argued against this for most clonotypes. Because the same donors could not be followed over many years, conclusions were based on cross-sectional statistical analysis. Out-of-frame TCR alpha sharing in monozygotic twins was systematically underestimated by recombination models, whereas sharing between unrelated individuals was in agreement with the recombination models. The excess sharing between twins in beta out-of-frame sequences was weaker because fewer shared sequences reduced the signal-to-noise ratio. Abundant cord blood beta clonotypes had fewer insertions, young adult naive repertoires showed a similar but weaker trend, and memory repertoires showed no such trend. Compared with coincidental sharing between unrelated individuals, out-of-frame TCR alpha sequences shared between twins showed an excess of sequences with low generation probability.

The TCR comes from a man between 18 and 29 years old in good health. The chain was built from TRBV6-5 and TRBJ2-1, with 8 junctional bases fitting TRBD2. The sequenced sample consisted of naive T cells sorted from blood. What the cell subset or site label conveys for this sample: cells isolated with a human naive T-cell isolation kit. The CDR3 is CASSYTWTSRGNEQFF. DNA sequence: TGTGCCAGCAGTTACACTTGGACTAGCCGGGGGAATGAGCAGTTCTTC.